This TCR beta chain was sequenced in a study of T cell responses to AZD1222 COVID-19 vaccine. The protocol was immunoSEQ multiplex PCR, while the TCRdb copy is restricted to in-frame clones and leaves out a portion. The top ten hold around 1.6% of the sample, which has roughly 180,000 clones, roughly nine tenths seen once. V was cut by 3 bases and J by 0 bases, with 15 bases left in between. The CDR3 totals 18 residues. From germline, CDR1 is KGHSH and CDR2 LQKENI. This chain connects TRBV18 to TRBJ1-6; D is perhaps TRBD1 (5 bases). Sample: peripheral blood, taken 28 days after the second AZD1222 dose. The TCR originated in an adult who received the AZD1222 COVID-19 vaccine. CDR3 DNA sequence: TGTGCCAGCTCACCCACCCCGGGACCCAGCTCCTATAATTCACCCCTCCACTTT. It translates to CASSPTPGPSSYNSPLHF.